This T cell receptor (beta chain) was profiled in a study of blood T cell repertoires in COVID-19. Study as a whole: T cells, B-cell-depleted T cells, or PBMCs supplied cDNA or gDNA.

Germline V gene sequence: CDR1 SGHRS, CDR2 YFSETQ. V was clipped by 10 bases and J by 3 bases, with 18 bases between them. The CDR3 contains 14 residues. In the original processing: Reference gene primer amplification gave nucleated cell count estimates. TCRdb keeps only in-frame clones here, not all; method: immunoSEQ multiplex PCR. That table is the source of V, J and clone size, and D and trimming were worked out from the DNA. The profile shows about 140,000 clones, about four fifths of them singletons. The receptor was isolated from a man aged 40-49 years with acute COVID-19. This chain joins TRBV5-1 and TRBJ2-3; D gene unclear. The sample comprised PBMCs or T cells enriched from blood (not recorded which). CDR3 in amino acids: CASSPRVRTDTQYF. The CDR3 DNA follows: TGCGCCTCCAGTCCCCGGGTAAGGACAGATACGCAGTATTTT.